The 25 T cell receptor beta chains below were found in one sample sequenced in a study of PD-L1 blockade in urothelial cancer. Generated by immunoSEQ multiplex PCR, the TCRdb table keeps only in-frame clones and is missing some. The table has some 20,000 clones, about 86% seen once. Specimen: PBMCs, collected around atezolizumab (anti-PD-L1) treatment. The receptors come from a man aged 45-65 years with urothelial cancer.

The V and J genes are TRBV6-1 and TRBJ1-2; TRBD1 is a possible D gene (6 bases). CDR3 length equals 15 residues. V lost 4 bases, J lost 2 bases, and 14 bases lay in between. CDR1 and CDR2 (germline): MNHNS, SASEGT. This CDR3 reads CASSAGWTDNYGYTF. The DNA of the CDR3 is TGTGCCAGCAGTGCCGGGTGGACAGACAACTATGGCTACACCTTC.

This rearrangement joins TRBV19 to TRBJ2-7; weak D call: TRBD2 (6 bases). The germline gives CDR1 LNHDA, CDR2 SQIVND (reference sequence). This CDR3 contains 14 residues. Trimming cost V 5 bases and J 0 bases, with 11 bases left between them. CDR3 sequence: CASSSGGGSYEQYF. In DNA form, the CDR3 reads TGTGCCAGTAGTTCCGGGGGAGGCTCCTACGAGCAGTACTTC.

The V gene is TRBV4-1, the J gene TRBJ2-1, with 10 bases aligning to TRBD2. CDR1 and CDR2 from the germline V gene are MGHRA and YSYEKL. V was pared by 5 bases and J by 8 bases, with 12 bases of the junction left unmatched. The CDR3 loop spans 16 amino acids. The CDR3 DNA sequence: TGCGCCAGCAGCTGGCCTAGCGGGGGTCAGGGGGATGAGCAGTTCTTC. It translates to CASSWPSGGQGDEQFF.

This chain links TRBV6-1 with TRBJ2-2; 9 bases are a match to TRBD1. CDR3 size: 17 residues. The J segment lost 2 bases and the V segment lost 4 bases, leaving 8 bases of the junction unmatched. Germline V gene lookup returns CDR1 MNHNS and CDR2 SASEGT. Written as DNA, the CDR3 is TGTGCCAGCAGTGCCCAACAGGGGGCGCGAAACACCGGGGAGCTGTTTTTT. This encodes CASSAQQGARNTGELFF.

This chain connects TRBV30 to TRBJ1-4, with TRBD1 as a possible D gene (5 bases). CDR3 length: 16 residues. V was cut by 4 bases and J by 0 bases, with 15 bases left in between. Germline lookup yields CDR1 GTSNPN and CDR2 SVGIG (reference sequence). The CDR3, as DNA: TGTGCCTGGAAACCCCTCGGCAGGGCAACTAATGAAAAACTGTTTTTT. Its translation is CAWKPLGRATNEKLFF.

The CDR3 DNA reads TGTGCCAGCTCGATCTTCGAGCTAGCGGGAGATATCCAAGAGACCCAGTACTTC. It specifies CASSIFELAGDIQETQYF. The rearrangement uses TRBV18 and TRBJ2-5; 10 positions agree with TRBD2. This CDR3 comprises 18 residues. The junction had 14 bases not matched to a gene; V was cut back by 6 bases and J by 1 base. The germline V gene encodes CDR1 KGHSH and CDR2 LQKENI.

The chain combines TRBV7-6 with TRBJ2-1; 7 bases are shared with TRBD2. The CDR3 runs to 11 residues. Trimming at V came to 5 bases and at J to 9 bases, leaving 1 base not matched to a gene. Germline assignment: CDR1 SGHVS and CDR2 FNYEAQ. CDR3 coding DNA: TGTGCCAGCAGCACGGGGGGTGAGCAGTTCTTC. Residues: CASSTGGEQFF.

The chain employs TRBV29-1 and TRBJ1-2; the D is unclear. The CDR3 runs 14 residues. Germline CDR1 is SQVTM and CDR2 is ANQGSEA. V lost 0 bases, J lost 2 bases, and 10 bases lay in between. The CDR3 region has the DNA TGCAGCGTTGAAGACGGACTCCTGAACTATGGCTACACCTTC. It is translated as CSVEDGLLNYGYTF.

This chain uses TRBV14 with TRBJ2-2; D call uncertain. The CDR3 sequence is 13 residues long. V lost 0 bases to trimming and J lost 7 bases, with 6 bases between them. Per germline, CDR1 SGHDN and CDR2 FVKESK. CDR3 DNA sequence: TGTGCCAGCAGCCAAGAAATAATCGGGGAGCTGTTTTTT. Translating it yields CASSQEIIGELFF.

V and J are TRBV7-2 and TRBJ1-4; D is uncertain. Germline lookup yields CDR1 SGHTA and CDR2 FQGNSA. The ends were cut back, 4 bases at V and 7 bases at J, with 7 bases in the middle. The length of the CDR3 is 12 residues. The CDR3 region has the DNA TGTGCCAGCAGCTACTCCGGTGAAAAACTGTTTTTT. Residues: CASSYSGEKLFF.

For the CDR3, the DNA is TGTGCCAGCAGCCCTCAGACAGGGGAGGGAACTGAAGCTTTCTTT. It translates to CASSPQTGEGTEAFF. J is TRBJ1-1 and V is TRBV5-4; 8 bases map to TRBD1. CDR1 and CDR2 from the germline V gene are SGHNT and YYREEE (reference sequence). The CDR3 is 15 residues long. Unmatched junction bases numbered 10, after V lost 4 bases and J lost 5 bases.

The chain recombines TRBV19 with TRBJ1-1; D not certain. The length of the CDR3 is 14 residues. V lost 2 bases and J 11 bases, leaving 18 bases between the germline ends. Germline V gene lookup returns CDR1 LNHDA and CDR2 SQIVND (reference sequence). This CDR3 is CASSISRGTAMAFF. CDR3 nucleotide sequence: TGTGCCAGTAGTATATCCCGGGGAACGGCCATGGCTTTCTTT.

V usage is TRBV10-2 and J usage is TRBJ1-2, with D maybe TRBD1 (6 bases). The CDR3 contains 12 residues. Deletions cut 8 bases from V and 2 bases from J, with 9 bases between. CDR1 WSHSY and CDR2 SAAADI come from the germline V gene. In DNA form, the CDR3 reads TGCGCCAGCGAAGACAGGAACTATGGCTACACCTTC. As protein: CASEDRNYGYTF.

CDR3 nucleotides: TGTGCCAGCAGACATCAACAGGGGGCGCGGGAGACCCAGTACTTC. Translated: CASRHQQGARETQYF. V and J are TRBV13 and TRBJ2-5; 9 bases match TRBD1. The V segment lost 6 bases and the J segment 5 bases; nucleotides outside the gene matches: 10. The CDR3 runs 15 residues. Germline assignment: CDR1 PRHDT and CDR2 FYEKMQ (reference sequence).

The CDR3 DNA follows: TGTGCCAGCAGAAGCGGGGGGGTTGACTATGGCTACACCTTC. Protein sequence: CASRSGGVDYGYTF. This sequence joins TRBV2 and TRBJ1-2, with D possibly being TRBD1 (5 bases). CDR3 length: 14 amino acids. The germline V and J ends were trimmed by 6 bases and 3 bases, with 14 bases remaining between them. Germline V gene sequence: CDR1 SNHLY, CDR2 FYNNEI.

The chain combines TRBV5-1 with TRBJ2-1; possibly TRBD2 for D (6 bases). Deletions cut 4 bases from V and 9 bases from J, with 23 bases between. This CDR3 contains 16 residues. The germline V gene encodes CDR1 SGHRS and CDR2 YFSETQ. CDR3 DNA sequence: TGCGCCAGCAGCCTACGGGGGACCGCGAGTGGAGGTGAGCAGTTCTTC. Amino acids: CASSLRGTASGGEQFF.

This chain joins TRBV9 and TRBJ2-7; TRBD2 aligns across 10 bases. J lost 4 bases, V lost 4 bases, and 5 bases had no gene match. This CDR3 has 14 amino acids. Germline CDR1 SGDLS, CDR2 YYNGEE. For the CDR3, the DNA is TGTGCCAGCAGCTTAGCGGGGGGCCCTTACGAGCAGTACTTC. Its translation: CASSLAGGPYEQYF.

The rearrangement links TRBV10-2 to TRBJ1-6, with a possible D match to TRBD1 (6 bases). In germline, CDR1 is WSHSY, CDR2 SAAADI. V was trimmed by 0 bases and J by 9 bases, leaving 15 bases between them. The CDR3 contains 16 residues. The CDR3: CASSESQGLGGSPLHF. The CDR3 DNA reads TGCGCCAGCAGTGAGTCACAGGGCCTAGGGGGTTCACCCCTCCACTTT.

The sample holds one count of this clone. V usage is TRBV4-1 and J usage is TRBJ1-3; the D gene is possibly TRBD1 (5 bases). Germline assignment: CDR1 MGHRA and CDR2 YSYEKL. V was shortened by 3 bases and J by 3 bases, with 15 bases between the two germline ends. This CDR3 contains 16 residues. CDR3 sequence: CASSHGRGTGGNTIYF. CDR3 nucleotides: TGCGCCAGCAGCCACGGAAGGGGCACTGGTGGAAACACCATATATTTT.

The genes are TRBV30 and TRBJ1-1, with D perhaps TRBD1 (6 bases). This CDR3 has 13 residues. Germline V CDR1 and CDR2: GTSNPN, SVGIG (reference sequence). The V end lost 0 bases, the J end lost 5 bases, and 10 bases lay between the germline ends. The CDR3 sequence is CAWSVQGFTEAFF. In nucleotides, the CDR3 is TGTGCCTGGAGTGTGCAGGGGTTTACTGAAGCTTTCTTT.

This clone was picked up a small number of times. V usage is TRBV15 and J usage is TRBJ2-1; 9 bases are shared with TRBD2. Trimming cost V 3 bases and J 3 bases; bases outside gene matches: 15. The CDR3 spans 19 residues. Looked up from germline, CDR1 is LNHNV and CDR2 is YYDKDF (reference sequence). The CDR3 DNA reads TGTGCCACCAGCAGTGGCCGGGGGATAGGCGGGAGGGTCTACAATGAGCAGTTCTTC. Its translation is CATSSGRGIGGRVYNEQFF.

The rearrangement joins TRBV30 to TRBJ2-1, with 10 bases lining up with TRBD1. V trimming: 3 bases; J trimming: 10 bases; junction bases outside the gene matches: 6. The V gene's germline CDR1 is GTSNPN and CDR2 SVGIG (reference sequence). The CDR3 sequence is 13 residues long. The DNA for the CDR3 is TGTGCCTGGAGCTGGGACAGGGGCGGGGAGCAGTTCTTC. Its protein is CAWSWDRGGEQFF. The full variable domain, completed using reference TRBV30 and TRBJ2-1, is SQTIHQWPATLVQPVGSPLSLECTVEGTSNPNLYWYRQAAGRGLQLLFYSVGIGQISSEVPQNLSASRPQDRQFILSSKKLLLSDSGFYLCAWSWDRGGEQFFGPGTRLTVL.

The chain recombines TRBV4-2 with TRBJ2-1; D unclear. With 3 bases removed from V and 6 bases from J, the gap between germline ends came to 12 bases. This CDR3 spans 14 amino acids. CDR1 is LGHNA, CDR2 YNFKEQ, per germline. This CDR3 is CASSQRLAPNEQFF. The CDR3, as DNA: TGTGCCAGCAGCCAGAGACTGGCCCCCAATGAGCAGTTCTTC.

The chain uses TRBV5-4 and TRBJ2-5, with 8 nucleotides matching TRBD1. Germline loops: CDR1 SGHNT, CDR2 YYREEE (reference sequence). The CDR3 runs to 13 residues. J was trimmed by 4 bases and V by 4 bases; bases with no gene match: 3. CDR3 in amino acids: CASSGQGRETQYF. As DNA, the CDR3 is TGTGCCAGCAGCGGACAGGGAAGAGAGACCCAGTACTTC.

The rearrangement links TRBV21-1 to TRBJ2-7; the table calls TRBD2, which could not be checked here. TRBV21-1 is reported as a pseudogene. The CDR3 totals 17 residues. DNA of the CDR3: TGTGCCAGCAGCCATAGGGCCGGGGGAGACCGCCGCTACGAGCAGTACTTC. It translates to CASSHRAGGDRRYEQYF.